One T cell receptor beta chain is described in this entry. This sample is part of a study of blood T cells in healthy people across ages. The V and J ends lost 6 bases and 9 bases, in that order; junction bases with no gene match: 3. CDR3 length: 13 amino acids. Per the germline V gene, CDR1 is MDHEN and CDR2 is SYDVKM. Using a J-beta primer mix together with a sample-barcoded 5' primer, a second PCR was run for about 7 to 12 cycles. TCRdb re-analysed the 5' RACE reads in MiXCR, keeping a single row per CDR3 protein. The sample includes hundreds of thousands of distinct CDR3 sequences, 58% of them seen just once.

This rearrangement joins TRBV28 to TRBJ2-1; 12 bases match TRBD2. The sequenced sample was blood. This clonotype originated in a man aged 25 to 40 in good health. CDR3 protein: CASSRLAGAEQFF. CDR3 DNA: TGTGCCAGCAGCAGACTAGCGGGAGCTGAGCAGTTCTTC.